The 24 T cell receptor beta chains reported below all come from one sample, sequenced in a study of a mutant IDH1 vaccine in newly diagnosed glioma. The assay was immunoSEQ multiplex PCR, and TCRdb's table has in-frame clones only and misses some. This sample has about 29,000 clones, with around 80% found just once. The time point here: week 23, last vaccination. Mutant IDH1 20-mer peptide, at 300 ug, made up each vaccine dose, with topical imiquimod. The antigens for these receptors are not known. Specimen: PBMCs, collected from a glioma patient whose treatment included an IDH1 peptide vaccine. These receptors were collected from a woman between 18 and 29 years old with glioma.

This clone has only one observation. The chain couples TRBV28 to TRBJ2-7; D possibly matches TRBD1 or TRBD2 (5 bases each). V lost 6 bases and J 2 bases, leaving 14 bases between the germline ends. Germline-derived CDR1 and CDR2 are MDHEN and SYDVKM. CDR3 length: 14 amino acids. The CDR3 protein is CASSIGRGAYEQYF. The CDR3 nucleotides read TGTGCCAGCAGCATAGGACGAGGGGCCTACGAGCAGTACTTC.

The CDR3 DNA reads TGTGCCAGCAGCTCGAGGACCGGGGATCAGGAAAAACTGTTTTTT. Its protein product is CASSSRTGDQEKLFF. The rearrangement uses TRBV7-2 and TRBJ1-4; D is unresolved. V was clipped by 4 bases and J by 8 bases, with 17 bases between them. The germline V gene encodes CDR1 SGHTA and CDR2 FQGNSA. The CDR3 is 15 residues long.

The J gene is TRBJ2-7, the V gene TRBV11-2, with 8 nucleotides matching TRBD2. The CDR3 covers 15 residues. The junction had 10 bases not matched to a gene; V was cut back by 5 bases and J by 4 bases. Germline CDR1 reads SGHAT; CDR2 reads FQNNGV. The CDR3 sequence is CASSENRLASYEQYF. The CDR3 bases are TGTGCCAGCAGCGAGAACCGACTAGCGAGTTACGAGCAGTACTTC.

The V gene is TRBV28, the J gene TRBJ2-7; the match to TRBD2 covers 14 bases. This CDR3 has 16 amino acids. Germline V gene sequence: CDR1 MDHEN, CDR2 SYDVKM. With 5 bases clipped from V and 2 bases from J, the junction kept 5 bases outside the gene matches. In nucleotides, the CDR3 is TGTGCCAGCAGTACCGGGACTAGCGGGAGACCCTACGAGCAGTACTTC. Amino acid sequence: CASSTGTSGRPYEQYF.

CDR3 loop: CASSRTSGGKAFF. The CDR3 bases are TGTGCCAGCAGCCGAACGAGTGGGGGGAAAGCTTTCTTT. The V and J genes are TRBV13 and TRBJ1-1; a possible D gene is TRBD1 (5 bases). The CDR3 contains 13 residues. The ends were cut back, 5 bases at V and 9 bases at J, with 16 bases in the middle. Germline V gene sequence: CDR1 PRHDT, CDR2 FYEKMQ (reference sequence).

This rearrangement joins TRBV19 to TRBJ1-1; D is unresolved. V was shortened by 7 bases and J by 0 bases, with 3 bases between the two germline ends. From germline, CDR1 is LNHDA and CDR2 SQIVND (reference sequence). The CDR3 contains 11 residues. The CDR3: CASKLNTEAFF. CDR3 nucleotide sequence: TGTGCCAGTAAGTTGAACACTGAAGCTTTCTTT.

This clone was recorded only once. The rearrangement uses TRBV9 and TRBJ2-5; maybe TRBD2 (5 bases). V was pared by 2 bases and J by 5 bases, with 10 bases between. The CDR3 covers 13 residues. The germline CDR1 and CDR2 sequences are SGDLS and YYNGEE. CDR3 sequence: CASSVNTGETQYF. CDR3 nucleotides: TGTGCCAGCAGCGTTAACACGGGGGAGACCCAGTACTTC.

This chain links TRBV5-1 with TRBJ2-7; possibly TRBD1 or TRBD2 for D (5 bases each). V was pared by 1 base and J by 5 bases, with 10 bases between. The CDR3 spans 13 residues. Germline V gene sequence: CDR1 SGHRS, CDR2 YFSETQ. The CDR3 DNA reads TGCGCCAGCAGCTTGAACCGGGACCACGAGCAGTACTTC. Translating gives CASSLNRDHEQYF. The complete variable domain, with remaining parts taken from reference TRBV5-1 and TRBJ2-7, reads KAGVTQTPRYLIKTRGQQVTLSCSPISGHRSVSWYQQTPGQGLQFLFEYFSETQRNKGNFPGRFSGRQFSNSRSEMNVSTLELGDSALYLCASSLNRDHEQYFGPGTRLTVT.

The rearrangement joins TRBV29-1 to TRBJ2-7; weak D call: TRBD1 (5 bases). Germline lookup yields CDR1 SQVTM and CDR2 ANQGSEA. The V end was cut by 0 bases, the J end by 2 bases, with 5 bases between. CDR3 length: 12 amino acids. CDR3 nucleotide sequence: TGCAGCGTTGAAGACAGGGCCTACGAGCAGTACTTC. It encodes CSVEDRAYEQYF.

The gene calls are TRBV2 and TRBJ1-2; D might be TRBD1 (5 bases). The CDR3 has 14 amino acids. Germline CDR1 and CDR2: SNHLY and FYNNEI. The germline V and J ends were trimmed by 5 bases and 0 bases, with 10 bases remaining between them. The CDR3 loop is CASSRGSTNYGYTF. In DNA form, the CDR3 reads TGTGCCAGCAGTAGGGGCAGCACTAACTATGGCTACACCTTC.

The genes are TRBV5-8 and TRBJ1-1; TRBD1 might be the D (5 bases). The germline V gene encodes CDR1 SGHTS and CDR2 YDEGEE. Trimming took off 1 base at V and 0 bases at J, with 13 bases between the two ends. CDR3 length equals 16 residues. This chain's CDR3 is CASSLSLRGMNTEAFF. For the CDR3, the DNA is TGTGCCAGCAGCTTGTCGCTGAGGGGAATGAACACTGAAGCTTTCTTT.

The rearrangement uses TRBV6-5 and TRBJ1-4, with TRBD1 as a possible D gene (5 bases). Germline-derived CDR1 and CDR2 are MNHEY and SVGAGI. The V gene lost 0 bases and the J gene lost 4 bases, with 9 bases spanning the gap. This CDR3 has 15 residues. The CDR3 DNA reads TGTGCCAGCAGTTACTCTGGGACGCTTAATGAAAAACTGTTTTTT. It translates to CASSYSGTLNEKLFF.

Concerning this clone: At one boundary the junction diverges from the germline segment, which might be a read error. The V call is TRBV5-6, the J call TRBJ1-1; 10 bases fit TRBD1. In germline, CDR1 is SGHDT, CDR2 YYEEEE. The CDR3 has 12 amino acids. As DNA, the CDR3 is TGTGCCAGCAGTTCCGGACAGGGGGAAGGTTTCTTT. Protein: CASSSGQGEGFF.

The V and J genes are TRBV9 and TRBJ2-2; D not certain. There are 11 residues in the CDR3. The V end was cut by 10 bases, the J end by 3 bases, with 7 bases between. From germline, CDR1 is SGDLS and CDR2 YYNGEE. CDR3 coding DNA: TGTGCCTCAGGTGACACCGGGGAGCTGTTTTTT. Its protein is CASGDTGELFF.

V and J are TRBV27 and TRBJ2-7, with 11 positions matching TRBD2. V dropped 5 bases and J dropped 4; count of bases not matched to a gene: 4. The V gene's germline CDR1 is MNHEY and CDR2 SMNVEV (reference sequence). The CDR3 has 14 residues. The CDR3 here is CASSPGTSGYEQYF. CDR3 coding DNA: TGTGCCAGCAGTCCCGGGACTAGCGGATACGAGCAGTACTTC.

The chain has TRBV19 and TRBJ2-6; D unresolved. V dropped 5 bases and J dropped 2 bases, with 7 bases sitting between them. Germline V gene lookup returns CDR1 LNHDA and CDR2 SQIVND (reference sequence). The CDR3 length is 14 residues. The CDR3 sequence is CASSLSTGANVLTF. The CDR3 DNA follows: TGTGCCAGTAGTCTGTCCACTGGGGCCAACGTCCTGACTTTC. The full variable domain, in which reference TRBV19 and TRBJ2-6 provide the parts outside the CDR3, is DGGITQSPKYLFRKEGQNVTLSCEQNLNHDAMYWYRQDPGQGLRLIYYSQIVNDFQKGDIAEGYSVSREKKESFPLTVTSAQKNPTAFYLCASSLSTGANVLTFGAGSRLTVL.

This sequence joins TRBV7-9 and TRBJ2-4; 9 nucleotides align to TRBD2. Germline CDR1 reads SEHNR; CDR2 reads FQNEAQ (reference sequence). J lost 8 bases, V lost 4 bases, and 9 bases had no gene match. The CDR3 runs 15 residues. CDR3 in amino acids: CASSSGRGGIDIQYF. The DNA for the CDR3 is TGTGCCAGCAGCTCTGGGCGGGGGGGAATCGACATTCAGTACTTC. Supplemented by reference TRBV7-9 and TRBJ2-4, the full variable domain reads DTGVSQNPRHKITKRGQNVTFRCDPISEHNRLYWYRQTLGQGPEFLTYFQNEAQLEKSRLLSDRFSAERPKGSFSTLEIQRTEQGDSAMYLCASSSGRGGIDIQYFGAGTRLSVL.

V is TRBV7-2 and J is TRBJ2-7; maybe TRBD1 (6 bases). Trimming left V 4 bases short and J 6 bases short, with 13 bases between. The germline V gene encodes CDR1 SGHTA and CDR2 FQGNSA. CDR3 length: 13 amino acids. The CDR3 nucleotides read TGTGCCAGCAGCTCGCAGGGGTCTACCGAGCAGTACTTC. Its protein is CASSSQGSTEQYF.

V gene TRBV30 combines with J gene TRBJ2-2, with no clear D. CDR3 length: 12 residues. V shed 4 bases and J shed 6 bases, with 9 bases lying between them. Germline V CDR1 and CDR2: GTSNPN, SVGIG (reference sequence). CDR3 loop: CAWKAGAGELFF. CDR3 DNA sequence: TGTGCCTGGAAGGCCGGCGCCGGGGAGCTGTTTTTT. The full variable domain, completed using reference TRBV30 and TRBJ2-2, is SQTIHQWPATLVQPVGSPLSLECTVEGTSNPNLYWYRQAAGRGLQLLFYSVGIGQISSEVPQNLSASRPQDRQFILSSKKLLLSDSGFYLCAWKAGAGELFFGEGSRLTVL.

This clone was counted between two and nine times. This chain uses TRBV5-4 with TRBJ1-5, with D maybe TRBD1 (6 bases). V lost 0 bases, J lost 0 bases, and 10 bases lay in between. CDR1 SGHNT and CDR2 YYREEE come from the germline V gene (reference sequence). This CDR3 comprises 16 residues. CDR3: CASSLGGRGSNQPQHF. The CDR3 nucleotides are TGTGCCAGCAGCTTGGGGGGCAGGGGTAGCAATCAGCCCCAGCATTTT. Full variable domain (missing parts from reference TRBV5-4 and TRBJ1-5): ETGVTQSPTHLIKTRGQQVTLRCSSQSGHNTVSWYQQALGQGPQFIFQYYREEENGRGNFPPRFSGLQFPNYSSELNVNALELDDSALYLCASSLGGRGSNQPQHFGDGTRLSIL.

The J gene is TRBJ2-7, the V gene TRBV25-1, with D unresolved. The CDR3 is made up of 11 amino acids. Germline V gene data show CDR1 as MGHDK and CDR2 as SYGVNS. V lost 1 base and J lost 6, with 4 bases in between. CDR3 bases: TGTGCCAGCAGTGAATCGGTCGAGCAGTACTTC. Translation: CASSESVEQYF.

CDR3 amino acids: CATSSPLVSYEQYF. The CDR3 nucleotides read TGTGCCACCTCTTCCCCTTTAGTCTCCTACGAGCAGTACTTC. This chain uses TRBV15 with TRBJ2-7; D remains ambiguous. V lost 8 bases and J 0 bases, leaving 14 bases between the germline ends. CDR1 is LNHNV, CDR2 YYDKDF, per germline (reference sequence). CDR3 length: 14 amino acids.

This clone was counted between two and nine times. The J gene is TRBJ2-2, the V gene TRBV7-6; perhaps D is TRBD1 or TRBD2 (6 bases each). Trimming took 1 base from V and 4 from J, leaving 13 bases between them. CDR3 size: 16 residues. CDR1 and CDR2 (germline): SGHVS, FNYEAQ. The CDR3 protein is CASSLDRDSGTGELFF. CDR3 DNA sequence: TGTGCCAGCAGCTTAGACAGGGACTCGGGCACCGGGGAGCTGTTTTTT.

This chain links TRBV19 with TRBJ2-7; tentative D call: TRBD1 (6 bases). The V end was cut by 9 bases, the J end by 3 bases, with 24 bases between. The CDR3 totals 16 residues. Germline V gene data show CDR1 as LNHDA and CDR2 as SQIVND (reference sequence). CDR3 in amino acids: CASPNRVDGLDYEQYF. The CDR3 DNA reads TGTGCCAGCCCCAACAGGGTAGATGGCTTGGACTACGAGCAGTACTTC.